This TCR beta chain comes out of a study of cytomegalovirus exposure and HLA in healthy donors. Worth noting for this clone: What it binds is unknown.

Primers for the PCR totalled 60 Vbeta and 13 Jbeta. The repertoire was sequenced with immunoSEQ multiplex PCR; TCRdb's copy has only in-frame clones and lacks some. In the table there are approximately 160,000 clones, just under 80% of which are singletons. Study observations and caveats: Later work found most CMV-associated TCR beta chains apparently HLA-restricted. When analyzed later, a missense DCLRE1C variant was found to be linked to TCR beta V- and J-gene trimming.

Germline CDR1 and CDR2: ENHRY and SYGVKD. V was shortened by 5 bases and J by 2 bases, with 5 bases between the two germline ends. The CDR3 is made up of 12 amino acids. The sample consisted of PBMCs. This chain uses TRBV10-3 with TRBJ2-3; D gene unclear. The TCR was taken from a woman aged 50 to 60 in good health and CMV-seropositive. The CDR3 here is CAISPYTDTQYF. The CDR3 DNA is TGTGCCATCAGTCCCTACACAGATACGCAGTATTTT.